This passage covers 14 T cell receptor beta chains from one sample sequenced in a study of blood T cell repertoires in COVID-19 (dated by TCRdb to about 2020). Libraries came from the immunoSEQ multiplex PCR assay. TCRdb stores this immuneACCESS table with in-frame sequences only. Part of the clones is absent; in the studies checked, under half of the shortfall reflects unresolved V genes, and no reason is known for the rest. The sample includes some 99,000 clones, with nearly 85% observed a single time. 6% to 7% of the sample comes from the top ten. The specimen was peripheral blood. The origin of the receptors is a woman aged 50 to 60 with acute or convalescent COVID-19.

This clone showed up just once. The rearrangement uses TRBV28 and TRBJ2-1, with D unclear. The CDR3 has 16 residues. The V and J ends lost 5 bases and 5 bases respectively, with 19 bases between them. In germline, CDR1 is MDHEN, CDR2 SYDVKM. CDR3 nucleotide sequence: TGTGCCAGCAGTCCGTTCCGAGGATCAATAGACAATGAGCAGTTCTTC. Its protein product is CASSPFRGSIDNEQFF. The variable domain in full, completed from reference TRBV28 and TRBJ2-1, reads DVKVTQSSRYLVKRTGEKVFLECVQDMDHENMFWYRQDPGLGLRLIYFSYDVKMKEKGDIPEGYSVSREKKERFSLILESASTNQTSMYLCASSPFRGSIDNEQFFGPGTRLTVL.

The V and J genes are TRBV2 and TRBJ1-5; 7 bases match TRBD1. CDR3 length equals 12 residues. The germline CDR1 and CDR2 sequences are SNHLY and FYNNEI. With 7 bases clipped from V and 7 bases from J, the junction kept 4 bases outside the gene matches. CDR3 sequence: CASKGAKQPQHF. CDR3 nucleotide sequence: TGTGCCAGCAAGGGGGCTAAACAGCCCCAGCATTTT.

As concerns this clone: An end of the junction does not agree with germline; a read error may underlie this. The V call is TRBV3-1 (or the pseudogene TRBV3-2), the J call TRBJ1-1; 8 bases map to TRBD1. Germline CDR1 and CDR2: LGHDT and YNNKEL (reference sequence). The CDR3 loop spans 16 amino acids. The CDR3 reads CASGQGAKWYNTEAFF. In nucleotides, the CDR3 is TGTGCCAGCGGCCAGGGGGCGAAGTGGTATAACACTGAAGCTTTCTTT.

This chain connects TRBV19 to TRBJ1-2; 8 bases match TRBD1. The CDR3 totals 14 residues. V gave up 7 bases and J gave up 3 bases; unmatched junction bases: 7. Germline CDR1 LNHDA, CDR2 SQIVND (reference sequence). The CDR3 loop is CASMDRARDYGYTF. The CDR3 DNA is TGTGCCAGTATGGACAGGGCGAGGGACTATGGCTACACCTTC.

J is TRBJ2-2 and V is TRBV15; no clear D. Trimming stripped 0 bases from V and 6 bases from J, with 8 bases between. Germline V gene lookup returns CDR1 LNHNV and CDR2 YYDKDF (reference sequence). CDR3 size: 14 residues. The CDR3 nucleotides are TGTGCCACCAGCAGAGACTCCCGGGCCGGGGAGCTGTTTTTT. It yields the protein CATSRDSRAGELFF.

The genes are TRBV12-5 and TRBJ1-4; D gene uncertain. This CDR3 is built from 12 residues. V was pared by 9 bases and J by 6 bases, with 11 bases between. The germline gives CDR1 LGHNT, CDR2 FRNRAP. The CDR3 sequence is CASTEFDEKLFF. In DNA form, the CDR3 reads TGTGCTAGCACAGAGTTTGATGAAAAACTGTTTTTT.

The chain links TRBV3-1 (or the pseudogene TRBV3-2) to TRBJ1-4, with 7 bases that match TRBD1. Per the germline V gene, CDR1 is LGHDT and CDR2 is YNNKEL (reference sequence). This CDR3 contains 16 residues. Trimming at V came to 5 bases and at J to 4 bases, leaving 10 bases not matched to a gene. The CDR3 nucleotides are TGTGCCAGCAGCTACTCCCCAGGGGGAGTTAATGAAAAACTGTTTTTT. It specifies CASSYSPGGVNEKLFF.

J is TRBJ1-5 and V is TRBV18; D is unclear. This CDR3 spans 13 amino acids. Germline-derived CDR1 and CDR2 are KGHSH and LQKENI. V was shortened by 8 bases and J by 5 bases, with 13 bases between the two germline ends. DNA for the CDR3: TGTGCCAGCAACCCCGCGGCGGATCAGCCCCAGCATTTT. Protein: CASNPAADQPQHF.

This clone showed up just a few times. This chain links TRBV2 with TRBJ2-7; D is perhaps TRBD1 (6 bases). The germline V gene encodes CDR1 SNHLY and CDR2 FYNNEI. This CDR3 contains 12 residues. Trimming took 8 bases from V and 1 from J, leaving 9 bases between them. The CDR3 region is CASVGQSYEQYF. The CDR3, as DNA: TGTGCCAGCGTTGGACAGTCCTACGAGCAGTACTTC.

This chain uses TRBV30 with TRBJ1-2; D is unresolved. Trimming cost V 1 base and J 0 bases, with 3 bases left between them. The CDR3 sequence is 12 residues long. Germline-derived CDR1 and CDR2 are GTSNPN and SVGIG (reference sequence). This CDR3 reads CAWSAANYGYTF. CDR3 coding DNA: TGTGCCTGGAGTGCGGCTAACTATGGCTACACCTTC.

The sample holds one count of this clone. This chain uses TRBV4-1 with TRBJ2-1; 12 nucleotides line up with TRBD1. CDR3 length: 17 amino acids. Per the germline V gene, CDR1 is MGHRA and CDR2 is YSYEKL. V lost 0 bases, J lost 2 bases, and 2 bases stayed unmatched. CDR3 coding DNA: TGCGCCAGCAGCCAAGACGGGACAGGGGGCACCTACAATGAGCAGTTCTTC. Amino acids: CASSQDGTGGTYNEQFF.

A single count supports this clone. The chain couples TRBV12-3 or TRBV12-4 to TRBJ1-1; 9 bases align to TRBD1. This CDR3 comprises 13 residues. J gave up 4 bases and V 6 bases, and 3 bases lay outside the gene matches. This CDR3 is CASRKTGGTEAFF. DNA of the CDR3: TGTGCCAGCAGAAAGACAGGGGGCACTGAAGCTTTCTTT.

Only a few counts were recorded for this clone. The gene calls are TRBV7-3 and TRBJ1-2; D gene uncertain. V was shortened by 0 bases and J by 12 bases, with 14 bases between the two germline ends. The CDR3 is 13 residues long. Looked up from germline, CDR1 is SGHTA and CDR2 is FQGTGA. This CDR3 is CASSLTMAGPDTF. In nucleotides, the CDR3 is TGTGCCAGCAGCTTAACTATGGCAGGCCCCGACACCTTC.

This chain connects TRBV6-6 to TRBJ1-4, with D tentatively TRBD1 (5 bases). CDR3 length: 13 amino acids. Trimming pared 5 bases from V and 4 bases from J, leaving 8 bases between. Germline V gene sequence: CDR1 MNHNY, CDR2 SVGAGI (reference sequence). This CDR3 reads CASSRGFNEKLFF. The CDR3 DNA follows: TGTGCCAGCAGTCGGGGCTTTAATGAAAAACTGTTTTTT.